One and the same sample provided the 30 T cell receptor beta chains below, sequenced in a study of T cells after yellow fever vaccination. TCRdb recomputed calls from the 5' RACE reads with MiXCR, one row per CDR3 protein. The repertoire consists of 200,000 to 250,000 distinct CDR3 sequences, with 3.2% occurring once and the leading ten covering approximately 3.5%. This sample comprised CD4+ T cells sorted from PBMCs, obtained 10 days after the yellow fever booster vaccination. These receptors all stem from a young man who received the YFV17D yellow fever vaccine.

As regards this clonotype: Being one base from a much bigger clone, this may be a read error. The chain has TRBV6-2 or TRBV6-3 and TRBJ2-3; D unresolved. Looked up from germline, CDR1 is MNHEY and CDR2 is SVGEGT. The CDR3 has 11 amino acids. The germline V and J ends were trimmed by 2 bases and 6 bases, with 3 bases remaining between them. In DNA form, the CDR3 reads TGTGCCAGCAGTTACGAGGATACGCAGTATTTT. It codes for CASSYEDTQYF.

This clonotype appeared many times. This chain joins TRBV6-2 or TRBV6-3 and TRBJ1-4; TRBD1 might be the D (6 bases). CDR3 size: 13 residues. The germline V gene encodes CDR1 MNHEY and CDR2 SVGEGT. The V end was cut by 2 bases, the J end by 7 bases, with 8 bases between. The DNA of the CDR3 is TGTGCCAGCAGTTACGCGACAGGTGAAAAACTGTTTTTT. Translation gives CASSYATGEKLFF.

This clonotype came up a few times. The chain recombines TRBV6-2 or TRBV6-3 with TRBJ1-1; unclear D gene. The V gene's germline CDR1 is MNHEY and CDR2 SVGEGT. The CDR3 length is 12 residues. The ends were cut back, 7 bases at V and 3 bases at J, with 9 bases in the middle. The CDR3 region is CASKDPDTEAFF. For the CDR3, the DNA is TGTGCCAGCAAAGACCCGGACACTGAAGCTTTCTTT.

This clonotype appeared many times. The genes are TRBV7-9 and TRBJ1-1; D uncertain. This CDR3 has 12 residues. Germline V gene sequence: CDR1 SEHNR, CDR2 FQNEAQ (reference sequence). Trimming stripped 2 bases from V and 10 bases from J, with 11 bases between. The CDR3 DNA follows: TGTGCCAGCAGCTTAATCTCCCAGCGAGCTTTCTTT. It is translated as CASSLISQRAFF.

This clonotype showed up many times. The chain combines TRBV7-2 with TRBJ2-2; 8 bases are shared with TRBD2. Germline CDR1 SGHTA, CDR2 FQGNSA. Unmatched junction bases numbered 8, after V lost 1 base and J lost 1 base. The CDR3 contains 18 residues. Here the CDR3 DNA reads TGTGCCAGCAGCTTAGACCCCCCGGGGGGGATGAACACCGGGGAGCTGTTTTTT. Translated, it gives CASSLDPPGGMNTGELFF. Using reference TRBV7-2 and TRBJ2-2 for the parts outside the CDR3, the full variable domain is GAGVSQSPSNKVTEKGKDVELRCDPISGHTALYWYRQSLGQGLEFLIYFQGNSAPDKSGLPSDRFSAERTGGSVSTLTIQRTQQEDSAVYLCASSLDPPGGMNTGELFFGEGSRLTVL.

At least ten counts were recorded for this clonotype. V usage is TRBV5-1 and J usage is TRBJ2-5, with D perhaps matching TRBD2 (6 bases). V was pared by 2 bases and J by 5 bases, with 13 bases between. CDR3 size: 14 residues. Per the germline V gene, CDR1 is SGHRS and CDR2 is YFSETQ. Here the CDR3 DNA reads TGCGCCAGCAGCTTTAGCGGTGGCGGTGAGACCCAGTACTTC. Translated: CASSFSGGGETQYF.

This clonotype has only a few counts. Here the CDR3 reads CASSDGTGSYEQYF. The DNA for the CDR3 is TGCGCCAGCAGCGACGGGACAGGGAGCTACGAGCAGTACTTC. The rearrangement joins TRBV5-1 to TRBJ2-7, with 9 bases aligning to TRBD1. CDR1 and CDR2 (germline): SGHRS, YFSETQ. Trimming cost V 4 bases and J 3 bases; bases outside gene matches: 5. The CDR3 is made up of 14 amino acids.

The sample holds many counts of this clonotype. The gene calls are TRBV12-3 or TRBV12-4 and TRBJ2-1, with D possibly matching TRBD2 (6 bases). CDR3 size: 16 residues. Deletions cut 2 bases from V and 1 base from J, with 12 bases between. In DNA form, the CDR3 reads TGTGCCAGCAGTTTAAGGGGCGGGGTATCCTACAATGAGCAGTTCTTC. Its protein product is CASSLRGGVSYNEQFF.

At least ten counts were recorded for this clonotype. Compared with germline, one end of the junction differs, possibly owing to a read error. The gene calls are TRBV18 and TRBJ2-1, with 7 bases that match TRBD1. Germline CDR1 KGHSH, CDR2 LQKENI. The CDR3 contains 13 residues. Here the CDR3 reads CASSPQGYNEQFF. The CDR3 coding sequence is TGCGCCAGCAGCCCACAGGGGTACAATGAGCAGTTCTTC.

The V call is TRBV20-1, the J call TRBJ1-5; a possible D gene is TRBD1 (6 bases). V gave up 0 bases and J gave up 7 bases, with 13 bases separating them. CDR3 size: 14 residues. The germline V gene has CDR1 DFQATT and CDR2 SNEGSKA (reference sequence). CDR3 loop: CSARDPQGGQPQHF. In nucleotides, the CDR3 is TGCAGTGCTAGAGATCCACAGGGAGGGCAGCCCCAGCATTTT.

The rearrangement uses TRBV4-2 and TRBJ2-6; 7 bases are shared with TRBD2. Germline V gives CDR1 LGHNA, CDR2 YNFKEQ. The V segment lost 4 bases and the J segment 0 bases; nucleotides outside the gene matches: 9. The CDR3 consists of 18 residues. The CDR3: CASSLPSGADSGANVLTF. The CDR3 DNA follows: TGTGCCAGCAGCCTGCCCAGCGGGGCCGACTCTGGGGCCAACGTCCTGACTTTC.

This clonotype was counted at least ten times. The gene calls are TRBV7-2 and TRBJ2-1; a possible D gene is TRBD1 (6 bases). V lost 5 bases, J lost 8 bases, and 16 bases lay in between. The length of the CDR3 is 14 residues. Germline V gene data show CDR1 as SGHTA and CDR2 as FQGNSA. The CDR3 DNA reads as TGTGCCAGCAGCACGACCCAGGGGATTCATGAGCAGTTCTTC. Its translation is CASSTTQGIHEQFF. The full variable domain, rest sourced from reference TRBV7-2 and TRBJ2-1, is GAGVSQSPSNKVTEKGKDVELRCDPISGHTALYWYRQSLGQGLEFLIYFQGNSAPDKSGLPSDRFSAERTGGSVSTLTIQRTQQEDSAVYLCASSTTQGIHEQFFGPGTRLTVL.

This clonotype was counted only a few times. This rearrangement joins TRBV12-3 or TRBV12-4 to TRBJ1-2; D is unresolved. The CDR3 consists of 14 residues. V gave up 9 bases and J gave up 5 bases, with 19 bases separating them. The CDR3 DNA reads TGTGCCAGTTACCGATGGCCCGACGGGTATGGCTACACCTTC. This sequence encodes CASYRWPDGYGYTF.

The chain recombines TRBV14 with TRBJ2-1; the D gene is possibly TRBD1 (5 bases). This CDR3 has 16 amino acids. V dropped 2 bases and J dropped 6 bases, with 17 bases sitting between them. CDR1 SGHDN and CDR2 FVKESK come from the germline V gene. CDR3 sequence: CASSQFSPGRGNEQFF. The CDR3 DNA sequence: TGTGCCAGCAGCCAATTCTCCCCGGGTAGGGGCAATGAGCAGTTCTTC. The full variable domain, completed using reference TRBV14 and TRBJ2-1, is EAGVTQFPSHSVIEKGQTVTLRCDPISGHDNLYWYRRVMGKEIKFLLHFVKESKQDESGMPNNRFLAERTGGTYSTLKVQPAELEDSGVYFCASSQFSPGRGNEQFFGPGTRLTVL.

This clonotype was recorded at least ten times. The chain joins TRBV15 to TRBJ2-5, with 8 nucleotides matching TRBD1. The CDR3 length is 13 residues. Per germline, CDR1 LNHNV and CDR2 YYDKDF (reference sequence). Trimming removed 5 bases from V and 5 bases from J; junction bases left unmatched: 4. The CDR3 spells CATSWTGRETQYF. The CDR3 DNA reads TGTGCCACCAGCTGGACAGGGCGGGAGACCCAGTACTTC.

This clonotype was seen more than once but under ten times. The chain couples TRBV20-1 to TRBJ2-6; no clear D. The ends were cut back, 3 bases at V and 3 bases at J, with 0 bases in the middle. Germline assignment: CDR1 DFQATT and CDR2 SNEGSKA (reference sequence). The length of the CDR3 is 11 residues. CDR3 nucleotide sequence: TGCAGTGCTAGTGGGGCCAACGTCCTGACTTTC. Its translation is CSASGANVLTF.

As DNA, the CDR3 is TGTGCCAGTAGTCTACCGCGGAGGAACACTGAAGCTTTCTTT. It yields the protein CASSLPRRNTEAFF. V usage is TRBV19 and J usage is TRBJ1-1; D is unclear. Germline V gene lookup returns CDR1 LNHDA and CDR2 SQIVND (reference sequence). This CDR3 comprises 14 residues. The V gene lost 5 bases and the J gene lost 1 base, with 11 bases spanning the gap.

This clonotype was observed a few times. The chain carries TRBV19 and TRBJ1-2; TRBD1 might be the D (5 bases). Germline CDR1 and CDR2: LNHDA and SQIVND (reference sequence). Trimming took 3 bases from V and 2 from J, leaving 7 bases between them. The CDR3 sequence is 13 residues long. For the CDR3, the DNA is TGTGCCAGTAGTATGGGGGGGAACTATGGCTACACCTTC. Its translation: CASSMGGNYGYTF.

This clonotype was counted ten times or more. V gene TRBV5-4 combines with J gene TRBJ1-1; the D gene is possibly TRBD1 (5 bases). The CDR3 is 14 amino acids. Trimming cost V 1 base and J 0 bases, with 7 bases left between them. Per germline, CDR1 SGHNT and CDR2 YYREEE (reference sequence). CDR3 residues: CASSLRQMNTEAFF. The CDR3 DNA reads TGTGCCAGCAGCTTGCGACAGATGAACACTGAAGCTTTCTTT.

This clonotype has a count of ten or more. The CDR3 DNA is TGCGCCAGCAGCTTGGCGCTAGCGGGGGGGCGAGAAGATACGCAGTATTTT. Translation: CASSLALAGGREDTQYF. The rearrangement uses TRBV5-1 and TRBJ2-3; 12 positions match TRBD2. The CDR3 spans 17 residues. Looked up from germline, CDR1 is SGHRS and CDR2 is YFSETQ. With 0 bases clipped from V and 5 bases from J, the junction kept 7 bases outside the gene matches. Filled out from reference TRBV5-1 and TRBJ2-3, the complete variable domain reads KAGVTQTPRYLIKTRGQQVTLSCSPISGHRSVSWYQQTPGQGLQFLFEYFSETQRNKGNFPGRFSGRQFSNSRSEMNVSTLELGDSALYLCASSLALAGGREDTQYFGPGTRLTVL.

This clonotype has at least ten counts. The rearrangement uses TRBV6-5 and TRBJ1-2; D remains ambiguous. The germline CDR1 and CDR2 sequences are MNHEY and SVGAGI. The CDR3 contains 14 residues. Trimming took off 6 bases at V and 2 bases at J, with 13 bases between the two ends. The DNA for the CDR3 is TGTGCCAGCAGGGCGGATGGGAGGAACTATGGCTACACCTTC. Its protein is CASRADGRNYGYTF.

This clonotype was recorded at least ten times. This sequence joins TRBV4-2 and TRBJ2-5, with 7 bases that match TRBD2. This CDR3 is built from 16 residues. V shed 0 bases and J 2 bases; nucleotides not matched to a gene: 6. The germline V gene has CDR1 LGHNA and CDR2 YNFKEQ. As DNA, the CDR3 is TGTGCCAGCAGCCAAGATCTCCGGGGGGTGCAAGAGACCCAGTACTTC. It yields the protein CASSQDLRGVQETQYF.

This clonotype was counted a few times. The V and J genes are TRBV20-1 and TRBJ2-3; tentatively, D is TRBD2 (6 bases). The CDR3 has 14 amino acids. CDR1 and CDR2 from the germline V gene are DFQATT and SNEGSKA (reference sequence). V was pared by 6 bases and J by 5 bases, with 18 bases between. This CDR3 is CSARARGFGDTQYF. CDR3 DNA sequence: TGCAGTGCCCGTGCGCGGGGTTTCGGAGATACGCAGTATTTT.

The chain is built from TRBV30 and TRBJ2-7; D possibly corresponds to TRBD1 (5 bases). Germline V gene data show CDR1 as GTSNPN and CDR2 as SVGIG (reference sequence). Trimming shortened V by 2 bases and J by 5 bases, and 16 bases separated the two germline ends. The CDR3 loop spans 14 amino acids. CDR3 amino acids: CAWSSTGRVNEQYF. The CDR3 DNA reads as TGTGCCTGGAGTTCAACTGGCAGGGTCAACGAGCAGTACTTC. The whole variable domain, remainder taken from reference TRBV30 and TRBJ2-7, is SQTIHQWPATLVQPVGSPLSLECTVEGTSNPNLYWYRQAAGRGLQLLFYSVGIGQISSEVPQNLSASRPQDRQFILSSKKLLLSDSGFYLCAWSSTGRVNEQYFGPGTRLTVT.

This clonotype occurred many times. The V gene is TRBV7-2, the J gene TRBJ2-3; 11 bases map to TRBD2. The trim removed 3 bases at V and 4 bases at J, leaving 3 bases unmatched. CDR1 SGHTA and CDR2 FQGNSA come from the germline V gene. The CDR3 runs 15 residues. CDR3: CASSFVAGGPDTQYF. The CDR3 bases are TGTGCCAGCAGCTTTGTAGCGGGGGGGCCAGATACGCAGTATTTT.

The chain recombines TRBV4-3 with TRBJ2-3; 11 bases are a match to TRBD2. CDR1 is LGHNA and CDR2 is YSLEER in the germline V gene. J was trimmed by 5 bases and V by 1 base; bases with no gene match: 8. The CDR3 runs 17 residues. The CDR3 reads CASSQVVSGGAGDTQYF. The CDR3 nucleotides read TGCGCCAGCAGCCAAGTCGTTAGCGGGGGGGCAGGAGATACGCAGTATTTT.

This clonotype was observed many times. V usage is TRBV5-6 and J usage is TRBJ1-1, with unresolved D. The V end was cut by 0 bases, the J end by 1 base, with 13 bases between. CDR3 length: 16 residues. Germline lookup yields CDR1 SGHDT and CDR2 YYEEEE. CDR3 nucleotides: TGTGCCAGCAGCTTGGGCATCCAGGCAGGGAACACTGAAGCTTTCTTT. Residues: CASSLGIQAGNTEAFF.

The gene calls are TRBV29-1 and TRBJ1-1; possible D gene TRBD1, 5 bases. CDR1 and CDR2 from the germline V gene are SQVTM and ANQGSEA. The V end was cut by 7 bases, the J end by 2 bases, with 14 bases between. CDR3 length: 13 amino acids. CDR3 sequence: CSAPTGGNTEAFF. The CDR3 nucleotides are TGCAGCGCTCCGACGGGGGGAAACACTGAAGCTTTCTTT.

This clonotype has just a few counts. The genes are TRBV7-2 and TRBJ1-1; D is unresolved. Germline CDR1 and CDR2: SGHTA and FQGNSA. The CDR3 is 14 amino acids. Trimming took off 5 bases at V and 1 base at J, with 11 bases between the two ends. This CDR3 is CASSPHSRNTEAFF. As DNA, the CDR3 is TGTGCCAGCAGCCCCCATAGTCGGAACACTGAAGCTTTCTTT. Drawing the rest from reference TRBV7-2 and TRBJ1-1, the complete variable domain is GAGVSQSPSNKVTEKGKDVELRCDPISGHTALYWYRQSLGQGLEFLIYFQGNSAPDKSGLPSDRFSAERTGGSVSTLTIQRTQQEDSAVYLCASSPHSRNTEAFFGQGTRLTVV.

The chain is built from TRBV7-9 and TRBJ2-2, with D unclear. Germline values: CDR1 SEHNR, CDR2 FQNEAQ (reference sequence). The CDR3 has 11 residues. Trimming shortened V by 3 bases and J by 8 bases, and 4 bases separated the two germline ends. The CDR3 DNA follows: TGTGCCAGCAGCTTTCTAGGGGAGCTGTTTTTT. Translating it yields CASSFLGELFF.